Sequencing of this TCR beta chain was carried out in a study of T cell responses to AZD1222 COVID-19 vaccine. Whole-study findings and limits: Most donors were white British and more were female, and clonal diversity was possibly underestimated. Unmutated variant regions are reportedly the target of nearly half of TCRs that are spike-specific. Recipients of two AZD1222 doses showed rising Spike-specific TCR breadth and depth. Dominant at 160-218 and 743-854, vaccine-associated CD4 TCRs also spanned spike.

With regard to this clone: The antigen is undetermined.

TCRdb's copy holds only in-frame clones and misses some; the assay was immunoSEQ multiplex PCR. The table shows about 160,000 clones, with about 91% occurring only once. V lost 4 bases to trimming and J lost 0 bases; unmatched junction nucleotides: 1. CDR3 length equals 15 residues. Germline V gene data show CDR1 as SEHNR and CDR2 as FQNEAQ (reference sequence). The chain combines TRBV7-9 with TRBJ2-1, with 9 bases fitting TRBD1. The clonotype was recovered from an adult who received the AZD1222 COVID-19 vaccine. The sequences come from peripheral blood, collected 28 days after the second AZD1222 dose. The CDR3 region is CASSSGQGSYNEQFF. CDR3 nucleotide sequence: TGTGCCAGCAGCTCGGGACAGGGCTCCTACAATGAGCAGTTCTTC.